This TCR beta chain was sequenced in a study of breast tumors, draining lymph nodes, adjacent tissues (TCRdb year 2016). Background for the entire study: TCR beta repertoires were compared across tumor, adjacent nontumor tissue and axillary lymph nodes obtained from breast cancer patients. In human breast cancer, the study set out to assess how tumor, surrounding tissue and draining lymph node repertoires relate to one another and whether T cells might be exchanged between them.

Lymph node samples came from the axillary draining lymph nodes of breast cancer patients. V is shortened by 5 bases, J by 0 bases, and the region joining them spans 10 bases. Including cysteine and phenylalanine, the CDR3 has 15 amino acids. Just the 45-base CDR3 DNA is kept, in frame starting at base 1. CDR1 and CDR2, looked up from the germline V gene, are SGHVS and FNYEAQ. This clonotype occurred many times. Its specific antigen is unknown. No base qualities exist here, and no much larger clone lies one base off it. What the authors observed across the whole study: The data were judged consistent with most tumor T cells deriving from the lymph node and then expanding within tumor tissue. Tumors showed preferential V and J gene usage, and their T-cell repertoire diversity fell below that of lymph nodes yet above that of nontumor tissue. Rather than being directly demonstrated, the conclusion that tumor T cells originate in lymph nodes was presented as consistent with a hypothesis. The similarity between tumor and nontumor tissue repertoires was significantly greater in luminal-like breast cancer than in basal-like breast cancer.

The run used an Illumina HiSeq 2000. TCR beta chain libraries were generated by multiplex PCR amplification. High-throughput sequencing was used to analyze the amplified TCR beta chain products. TCRdb took the public reads, trimmed them with fastp at Q25, ran MiXCR for clone calling and kept in-frame beta chains. For every CDR3 protein sequence, its rows merge into one entry that carries the most common genes and DNA. This sample comprises approximately 180,000 distinct CDR3 sequences, about 33% of them detected only once. Of the sample, 3.8% is held by the ten largest clones. The rearrangement joined TRBV7-6 to TRBJ1-4, with the D gene not confidently named. This sequence originates from a female donor with breast cancer. Some clones in this sample may be carry-over from other donors' samples. The sequencing sample was made of axillary lymph node tissue. In nucleotides, the sequence is TGTGCCAGCAGCCCCGAAGGAGCAACTAATGAAAAACTGTTTTTT. Its protein reads: CASSPEGATNEKLFF.